Listed below are T cell receptor beta chains from one sample, sequenced in a study of blood T cell repertoires in COVID-19. The data were produced by immunoSEQ multiplex PCR, yet TCRdb's version contains in-frame clones alone and is incomplete. The profile shows 130,000 to 150,000 clones, approximately 91% of them singletons. Sequences were obtained from peripheral blood. The receptors shown here come from a man aged 50 to 60 with active or convalescent COVID-19. Both conserved end residues are part of each CDR3. The order of the fields is clone size, D gene, J gene, V gene, CDR3 protein, CDR3 DNA. D genes are given only for firm matches. Size is omitted from some rows. Given values are once, few, many or a class for expanded clones.

clone_size: NA
d_call: TRBD2
j_call: TRBJ2-7
v_call: TRBV7-6
cdr3_aa: CASSSLFTSGVYEQYF
cdr3_nt: TGTGCCAGCAGCTCCCTATTTACTAGCGGGGTCTACGAGCAGTACTTC

clone_size: once
d_call: NA
j_call: TRBJ2-1
v_call: TRBV29-1
cdr3_aa: CSVNGGNEQFF
cdr3_nt: TGCAGCGTTAACGGGGGAAATGAGCAGTTCTTC

clone_size: NA
d_call: NA
j_call: TRBJ2-3
v_call: TRBV24-1
cdr3_aa: CATSDFRSLVDTQYF
cdr3_nt: TGTGCCACCAGTGATTTTCGCAGTTTGGTAGATACGCAGTATTTT

clone_size: NA
d_call: NA
j_call: TRBJ1-5
v_call: TRBV28
cdr3_aa: CASSLSAGTFGNQPQHF
cdr3_nt: TGTGCCAGCAGTTTAAGTGCGGGAACATTTGGCAATCAGCCCCAGCATTTT

clone_size: NA
d_call: NA
j_call: TRBJ2-1
v_call: TRBV27
cdr3_aa: CASTARGGSSYNEQFF
cdr3_nt: TGTGCCAGCACCGCCAGGGGCGGGAGCTCCTACAATGAGCAGTTCTTC

clone_size: NA
d_call: NA
j_call: TRBJ2-7
v_call: TRBV5-1
cdr3_aa: CASSPSPSSYEQYF
cdr3_nt: TGCGCCAGCAGCCCTTCTCCCAGCTCCTACGAGCAGTACTTC

clone_size: NA
d_call: TRBD1
j_call: TRBJ2-7
v_call: TRBV5-1
cdr3_aa: CASSLAYLGTGGPYEQYF
cdr3_nt: TGCGCCAGCAGCTTGGCCTACCTAGGGACAGGGGGTCCCTACGAGCAGTACTTC

clone_size: NA
d_call: NA
j_call: TRBJ1-5
v_call: TRBV28
cdr3_aa: CASSLLAGPDNQPQHF
cdr3_nt: TGTGCCAGCAGTTTATTGGCAGGGCCTGATAATCAGCCCCAGCATTTT

clone_size: NA
d_call: TRBD1
j_call: TRBJ2-2
v_call: TRBV5-1
cdr3_aa: CASSLAFTGGNTGELFF
cdr3_nt: TGCGCCAGCAGCTTGGCCTTTACAGGGGGGAACACCGGGGAGCTGTTTTTT

clone_size: few
d_call: TRBD1
j_call: TRBJ2-1
v_call: TRBV10-1
cdr3_aa: CASSDSGTAYGQFF
cdr3_nt: TGCGCCAGCAGTGATAGTGGGACAGCTTATGGGCAGTTCTTC

clone_size: NA
d_call: TRBD1
j_call: TRBJ2-7
v_call: TRBV6-5
cdr3_aa: CASSLGQGTSYEQYF
cdr3_nt: TGTGCCAGCAGTTTAGGACAGGGAACGTCCTACGAGCAGTACTTC

clone_size: NA
d_call: NA
j_call: TRBJ2-1
v_call: TRBV7-6
cdr3_aa: CASRPTESYNEQFF
cdr3_nt: TGTGCCAGCAGACCTACGGAGTCCTACAATGAGCAGTTCTTC

clone_size: NA
d_call: TRBD1
j_call: TRBJ1-1
v_call: TRBV5-1
cdr3_aa: CASSLDLQGATEAFF
cdr3_nt: TGCGCCAGCAGCTTGGACCTACAGGGGGCCACTGAAGCTTTCTTT

clone_size: NA
d_call: NA
j_call: TRBJ2-2
v_call: TRBV7-3
cdr3_aa: CASSQDGDYWAGELFF
cdr3_nt: TGTGCCAGCAGCCAGGACGGCGACTATTGGGCCGGGGAGCTGTTTTTT

clone_size: NA
d_call: TRBD1
j_call: TRBJ2-3
v_call: TRBV29-1
cdr3_aa: CSVEDRQGGRDTQYF
cdr3_nt: TGCAGCGTTGAAGATCGACAGGGCGGCAGAGATACGCAGTATTTT

clone_size: medium-sized
d_call: NA
j_call: TRBJ1-6
v_call: TRBV6-6
cdr3_aa: CASSYMSQNNSPLHF
cdr3_nt: TGTGCCAGCAGTTACATGTCACAAAATAATTCACCCCTCCACTTT

clone_size: NA
d_call: NA
j_call: TRBJ1-1
v_call: TRBV6-5
cdr3_aa: CASSYTGEAFF
cdr3_nt: TGTGCCAGCAGTTACACTGGTGAAGCTTTCTTT

clone_size: NA
d_call: TRBD2
j_call: TRBJ2-3
v_call: TRBV19
cdr3_aa: CASTDSGGLTDTQYF
cdr3_nt: TGTGCCAGTACCGACAGCGGGGGGCTCACAGATACGCAGTATTTT